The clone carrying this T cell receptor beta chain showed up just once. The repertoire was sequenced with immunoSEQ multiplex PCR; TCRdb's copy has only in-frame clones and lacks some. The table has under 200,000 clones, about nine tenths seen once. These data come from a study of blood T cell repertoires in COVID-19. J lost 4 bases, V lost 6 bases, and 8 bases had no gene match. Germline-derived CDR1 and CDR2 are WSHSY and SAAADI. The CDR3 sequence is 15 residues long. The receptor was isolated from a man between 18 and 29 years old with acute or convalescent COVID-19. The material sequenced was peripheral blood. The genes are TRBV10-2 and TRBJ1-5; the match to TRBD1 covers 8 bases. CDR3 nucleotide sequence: TGCGCCAGCAGAGGAGGACAGGGAAAGAATCAGCCCCAGCATTTT. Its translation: CASRGGQGKNQPQHF.